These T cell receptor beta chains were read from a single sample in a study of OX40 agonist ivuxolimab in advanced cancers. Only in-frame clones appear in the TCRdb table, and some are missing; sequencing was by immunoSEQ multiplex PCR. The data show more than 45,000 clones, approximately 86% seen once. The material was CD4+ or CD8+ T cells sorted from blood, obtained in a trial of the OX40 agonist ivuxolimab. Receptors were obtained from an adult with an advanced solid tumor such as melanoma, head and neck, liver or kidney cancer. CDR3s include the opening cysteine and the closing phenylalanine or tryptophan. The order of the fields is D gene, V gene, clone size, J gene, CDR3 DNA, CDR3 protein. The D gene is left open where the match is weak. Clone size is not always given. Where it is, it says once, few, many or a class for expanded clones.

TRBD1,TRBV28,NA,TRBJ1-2,TGTGCCAGCAGTTGGTCCGACAGGGGTGGAAATGGCTACACCTTC,CASSWSDRGGNGYTF
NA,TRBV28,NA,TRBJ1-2,TGTGCCAGCAGCCTACTGGGCAATGGCTACACCTTC,CASSLLGNGYTF
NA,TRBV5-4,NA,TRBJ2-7,TGTGCCAGCAGCTTGGCCGGTCGGCGGCGGGACCTCTCCTACGAGCAGTACTTC,CASSLAGRRRDLSYEQYF
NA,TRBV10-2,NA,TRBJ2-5,TGCGCCAGCAGTGATATAGGGGGGGAGACCCAGTACTTC,CASSDIGGETQYF
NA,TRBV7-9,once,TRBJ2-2,TGTGCCAGCAGCTTAGCCTACAGAGGGGTACCCCCAGCCACCGGGGAGCTGTTTTTT,CASSLAYRGVPPATGELFF
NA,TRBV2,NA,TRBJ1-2,TGTGCCCTGAGGGGGAGGGATGGCTACACCTTC,CALRGRDGYTF
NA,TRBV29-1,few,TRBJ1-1,TGCAGCGTTGGGGGACCGATGAACACTGAAGCTTTCTTT,CSVGGPMNTEAFF
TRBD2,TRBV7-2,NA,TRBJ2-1,TGTGCCAGCAGCCCCGGAAGCGGGGGGTTTTACAATGAGCAGTTCTTC,CASSPGSGGFYNEQFF
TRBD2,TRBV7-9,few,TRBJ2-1,TGTGCCAGCAGCTCGACAACGCCGGGACTAGCGGATCTATACAATGAGCAGTTCTTC,CASSSTTPGLADLYNEQFF
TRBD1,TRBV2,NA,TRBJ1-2,TGTGCCAGCAGGAACCGGGACAGGGATTATGGCTACACCTTC,CASRNRDRDYGYTF
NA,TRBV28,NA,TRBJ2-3,TGTGCCAGCAGTTTTTTTCGGACAGGCACAGATACGCAGTATTTT,CASSFFRTGTDTQYF
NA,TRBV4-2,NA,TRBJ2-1,TGTGCCAGCAGCCCTAGGGGTCAGTACTCCTACAATGAGCAGTTCTTC,CASSPRGQYSYNEQFF
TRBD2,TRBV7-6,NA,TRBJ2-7,TGTGCCAGCAGCTTAGGAAGCGGGGGAACCTACGAGCAGTACTTC,CASSLGSGGTYEQYF
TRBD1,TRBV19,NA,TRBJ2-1,TGTGCCAGTAGTGACAGGGGGCTTAGGTCCTACAATGAGCAGTTCTTC,CASSDRGLRSYNEQFF
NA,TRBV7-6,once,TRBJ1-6,TGTGCCAGCAGCTTAGAGGGGGGGCGAAATTCACCCCTCCACTTT,CASSLEGGRNSPLHF
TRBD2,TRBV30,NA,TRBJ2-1,TGTGCCTGCCACGGGACTAGCGGGGGTCCTAATGAGCAGTTCTTC,CACHGTSGGPNEQFF
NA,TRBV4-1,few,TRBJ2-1,TGCGCCAGCAGCCAAGACAGGAACAATGAGCAGTTCTTC,CASSQDRNNEQFF
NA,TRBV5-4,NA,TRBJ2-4,TGTGCCAGCAGCTTGGGTACGGGACCGGCAGGCAAAAACATTCAGTACTTC,CASSLGTGPAGKNIQYF